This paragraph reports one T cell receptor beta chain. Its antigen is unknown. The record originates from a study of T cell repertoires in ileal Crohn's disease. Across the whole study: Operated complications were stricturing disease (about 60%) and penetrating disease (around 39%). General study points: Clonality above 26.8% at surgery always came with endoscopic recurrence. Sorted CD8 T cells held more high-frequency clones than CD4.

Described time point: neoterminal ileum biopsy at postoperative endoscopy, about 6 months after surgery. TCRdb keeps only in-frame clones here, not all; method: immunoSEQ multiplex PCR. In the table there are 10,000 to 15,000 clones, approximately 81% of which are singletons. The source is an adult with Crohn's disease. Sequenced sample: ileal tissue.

As DNA, the CDR3 is TGTGCCAGCAGCCCCGGGGGTGACAATGAGCAGTTCTTC. Translating it yields CASSPGGDNEQFF. The chain joins TRBV7-2 to TRBJ2-1; D perhaps matches TRBD2 (6 bases). CDR3 size: 13 residues. Looked up from germline, CDR1 is SGHTA and CDR2 is FQGNSA. V lost 5 bases to trimming and J lost 5 bases, with 10 bases between them.